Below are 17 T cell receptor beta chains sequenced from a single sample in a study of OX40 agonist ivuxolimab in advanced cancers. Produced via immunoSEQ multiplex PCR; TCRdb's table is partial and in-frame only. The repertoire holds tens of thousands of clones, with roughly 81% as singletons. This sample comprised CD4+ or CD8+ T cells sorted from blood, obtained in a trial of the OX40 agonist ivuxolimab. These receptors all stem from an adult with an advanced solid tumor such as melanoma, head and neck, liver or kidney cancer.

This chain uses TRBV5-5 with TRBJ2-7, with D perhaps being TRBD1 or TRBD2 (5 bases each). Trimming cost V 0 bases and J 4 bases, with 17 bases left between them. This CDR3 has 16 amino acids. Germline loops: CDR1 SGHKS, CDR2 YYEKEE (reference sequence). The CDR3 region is CASSLAEGTLQYEQYF. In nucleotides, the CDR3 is TGTGCCAGCAGCTTGGCCGAGGGGACGCTTCAATACGAGCAGTACTTC.

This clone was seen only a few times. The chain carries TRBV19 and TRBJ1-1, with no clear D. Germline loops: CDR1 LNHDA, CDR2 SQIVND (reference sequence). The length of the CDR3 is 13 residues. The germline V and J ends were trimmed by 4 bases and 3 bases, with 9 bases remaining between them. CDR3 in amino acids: CASSTYSDTEAFF. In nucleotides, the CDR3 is TGTGCCAGTAGTACCTACAGCGACACTGAAGCTTTCTTT.

The CDR3 region is CSAKIQVGYTF. The DNA for the CDR3 is TGCAGTGCTAAGATCCAGGTGGGCTACACCTTC. The V and J genes are TRBV20-1 and TRBJ1-2; D unresolved. Germline loops: CDR1 DFQATT, CDR2 SNEGSKA (reference sequence). V lost 4 bases and J 8 bases, leaving 11 bases between the germline ends. CDR3 size: 11 residues.

DNA for the CDR3: TGTGCCAGCAGCTCCGCAGGGGGGGATACTGAAGCTTTCTTT. It encodes CASSSAGGDTEAFF. This rearrangement joins TRBV7-9 to TRBJ1-1; 7 bases map to TRBD1. The V and J ends lost 4 bases and 5 bases, in that order; junction bases with no gene match: 7. The CDR3 covers 14 residues. Germline assignment: CDR1 SEHNR and CDR2 FQNEAQ (reference sequence).

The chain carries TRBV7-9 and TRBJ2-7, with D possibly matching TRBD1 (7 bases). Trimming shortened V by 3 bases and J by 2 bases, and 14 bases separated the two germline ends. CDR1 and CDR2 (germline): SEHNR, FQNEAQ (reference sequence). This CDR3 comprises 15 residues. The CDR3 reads CASSFQGGSTYEQYF. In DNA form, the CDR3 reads TGTGCCAGCAGCTTCCAGGGGGGAAGCACCTACGAGCAGTACTTC. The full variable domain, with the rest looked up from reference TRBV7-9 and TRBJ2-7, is DTGVSQNPRHKITKRGQNVTFRCDPISEHNRLYWYRQTLGQGPEFLTYFQNEAQLEKSRLLSDRFSAERPKGSFSTLEIQRTEQGDSAMYLCASSFQGGSTYEQYFGPGTRLTVT.

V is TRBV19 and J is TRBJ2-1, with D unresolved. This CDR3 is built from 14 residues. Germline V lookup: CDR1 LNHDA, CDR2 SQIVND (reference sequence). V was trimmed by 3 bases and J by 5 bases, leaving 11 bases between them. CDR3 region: CASSISGSHNEQFF. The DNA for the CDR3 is TGTGCCAGTAGTATTTCGGGCAGTCACAATGAGCAGTTCTTC.

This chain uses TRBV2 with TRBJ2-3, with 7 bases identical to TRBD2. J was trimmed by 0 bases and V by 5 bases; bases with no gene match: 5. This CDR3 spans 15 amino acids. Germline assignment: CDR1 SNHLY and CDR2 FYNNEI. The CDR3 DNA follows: TGTGCCAGCAGTATCAGCGGGGTTAGCACAGATACGCAGTATTTT. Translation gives CASSISGVSTDTQYF.

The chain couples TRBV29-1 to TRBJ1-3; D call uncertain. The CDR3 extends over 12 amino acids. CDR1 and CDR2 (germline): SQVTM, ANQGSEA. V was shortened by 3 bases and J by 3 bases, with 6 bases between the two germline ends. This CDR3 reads CSVEQSGNTIYF. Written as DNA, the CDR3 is TGCAGCGTTGAGCAGAGTGGAAACACCATATATTTT. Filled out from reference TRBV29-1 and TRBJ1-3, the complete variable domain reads SAVISQKPSRDICQRGTSLTIQCQVDSQVTMMFWYRQQPGQSLTLIATANQGSEATYESGFVIDKFPISRPNLTFSTLTVSNMSPEDSSIYLCSVEQSGNTIYFGEGSWLTVV.

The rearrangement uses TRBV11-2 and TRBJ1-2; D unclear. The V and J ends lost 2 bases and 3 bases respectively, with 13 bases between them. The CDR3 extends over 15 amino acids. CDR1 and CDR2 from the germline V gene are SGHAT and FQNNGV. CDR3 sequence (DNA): TGTGCCAGCAGCTTACGACCTAGGGAATACTATGGCTACACCTTC. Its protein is CASSLRPREYYGYTF. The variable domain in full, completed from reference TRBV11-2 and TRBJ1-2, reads EAGVAQSPRYKIIEKRQSVAFWCNPISGHATLYWYQQILGQGPKLLIQFQNNGVVDDSQLPKDRFSAERLKGVDSTLKIQPAKLEDSAVYLCASSLRPREYYGYTFGSGTRLTVV.

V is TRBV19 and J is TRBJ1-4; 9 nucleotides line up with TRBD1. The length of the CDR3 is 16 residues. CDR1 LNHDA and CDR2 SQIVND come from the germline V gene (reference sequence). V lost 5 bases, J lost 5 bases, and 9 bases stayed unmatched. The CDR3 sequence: CASSPDRGRLNEKLFF. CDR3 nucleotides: TGTGCCAGTAGTCCTGACAGGGGGAGACTAAATGAAAAACTGTTTTTT.

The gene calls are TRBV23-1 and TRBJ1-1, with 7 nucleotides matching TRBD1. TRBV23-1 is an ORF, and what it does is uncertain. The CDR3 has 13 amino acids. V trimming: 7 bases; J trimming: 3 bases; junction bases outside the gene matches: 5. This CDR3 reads CASTEGADTEAFF. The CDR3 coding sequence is TGCGCCAGCACGGAGGGGGCGGACACTGAAGCTTTCTTT.

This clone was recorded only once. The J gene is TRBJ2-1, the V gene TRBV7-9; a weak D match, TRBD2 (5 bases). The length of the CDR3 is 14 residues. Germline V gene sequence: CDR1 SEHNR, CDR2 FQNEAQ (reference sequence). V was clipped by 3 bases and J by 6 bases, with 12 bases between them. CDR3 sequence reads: CASSFVTSSNEQFF. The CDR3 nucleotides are TGTGCCAGCAGCTTCGTAACTAGTTCCAATGAGCAGTTCTTC.

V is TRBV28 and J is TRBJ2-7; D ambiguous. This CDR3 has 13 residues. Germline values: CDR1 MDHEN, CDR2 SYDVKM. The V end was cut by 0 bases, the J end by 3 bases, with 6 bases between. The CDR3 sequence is CASSLWVGYEQYF. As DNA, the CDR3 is TGTGCCAGCAGTTTATGGGTGGGCTACGAGCAGTACTTC.

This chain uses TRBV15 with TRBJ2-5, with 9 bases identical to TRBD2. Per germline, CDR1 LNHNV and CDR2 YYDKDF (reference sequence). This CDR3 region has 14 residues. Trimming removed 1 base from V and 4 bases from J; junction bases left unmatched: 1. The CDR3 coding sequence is TGTGCCACCAGCAGAGTAGCGGGGGCAGAGACCCAGTACTTC. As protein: CATSRVAGAETQYF.

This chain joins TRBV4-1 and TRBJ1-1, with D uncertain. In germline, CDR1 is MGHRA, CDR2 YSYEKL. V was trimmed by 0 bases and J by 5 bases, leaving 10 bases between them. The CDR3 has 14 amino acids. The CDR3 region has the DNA TGCGCCAGCAGCCAAGATCCAAGAAGGACTGAAGCTTTCTTT. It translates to CASSQDPRRTEAFF.

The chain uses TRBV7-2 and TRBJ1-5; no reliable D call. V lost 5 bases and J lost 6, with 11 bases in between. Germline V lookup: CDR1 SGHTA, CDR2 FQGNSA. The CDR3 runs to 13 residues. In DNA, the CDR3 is TGTGCCAGCAGCCCTCGGCCCAGTCAGCCCCAGCATTTT. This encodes CASSPRPSQPQHF.

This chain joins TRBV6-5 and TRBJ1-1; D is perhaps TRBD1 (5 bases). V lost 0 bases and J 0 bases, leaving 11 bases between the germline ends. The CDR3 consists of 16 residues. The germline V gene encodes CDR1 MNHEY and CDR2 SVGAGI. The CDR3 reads CASSYSAGFMNTEAFF. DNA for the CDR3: TGTGCCAGCAGTTACTCGGCAGGGTTCATGAACACTGAAGCTTTCTTT.